Listed here are 18 T cell receptor beta chains from one sample, sequenced in a study of T cells in Graves' hyperthyroidism and ophthalmopathy. Amplified regions were TCR beta CDR3 sequences from RNA transcripts. HTBI primers were used for first-round RT-PCR of the TCR CDR3. TCRdb processed the multiplex PCR reads anew with MiXCR; each CDR3 protein has one entry. The sample records about 98,000 distinct CDR3 sequences, about 40% being singletons. Sequencing input: peripheral blood or thyroid tissue (not recorded which). These receptors all stem from a woman aged 25 to 39 with Graves' hyperthyroidism.

This clonotype appeared many times. The chain recombines TRBV5-1 with TRBJ2-2; D call uncertain. CDR3 length: 14 amino acids. Trimming removed 4 bases at V and 0 bases at J, with 7 bases between. Germline V gene data show CDR1 as SGHRS and CDR2 as YFSETQ. This chain's CDR3 is CASSPKANTGELFF. The DNA of the CDR3 is TGCGCCAGCAGCCCAAAAGCGAACACCGGGGAGCTGTTTTTT.

For this clonotype: This may be a read error, as it is one base from a much larger clone. The rearrangement uses TRBV7-2 and TRBJ2-7, with D uncertain. Germline V gives CDR1 SGHTA, CDR2 FQGNSA. The CDR3 totals 13 residues. The CDR3 region is CASSLAGTPKQHF. The CDR3 DNA is TGTGCCAGCAGCTTAGCGGGAACGCCCAAGCAGCACTTC.

This clonotype was seen at least ten times. The chain carries TRBV7-3 and TRBJ2-3; TRBD2 matches at 10 bases. The CDR3 runs to 15 residues. Germline assignment: CDR1 SGHTA and CDR2 FQGTGA. Losses at the gene ends were 0 bases for V and 3 bases for J; bases not matched to a gene: 0. CDR3 nucleotides: TGTGCCAGCAGCTTAACACTAGCGGGAACAGATACGCAGTATTTT. Translating gives CASSLTLAGTDTQYF.

This clonotype was seen a single time. At one end the junction does not follow the germline gene, possibly because of a read error. V gene TRBV4-3 combines with J gene TRBJ1-6; no firm D call. CDR1 is LGHNA and CDR2 is YSLEER in the germline V gene. The length of the CDR3 is 16 residues. This CDR3 reads CAGSQDLGGCNSPLHF. DNA for the CDR3: TGCGCCGGCAGCCAAGATTTGGGAGGTTGTAATTCACCCCTCCACTTT.

This clonotype was detected many times. The V call is TRBV6-5, the J call TRBJ2-2, with 7 bases matching TRBD1. Germline values: CDR1 MNHEY, CDR2 SVGAGI. The CDR3 extends over 15 amino acids. V was pared by 4 bases and J by 1 base, with 3 bases of the junction left unmatched. CDR3 sequence reads: CASSSRDRNTGELFF. CDR3 DNA: TGTGCCAGCAGTTCCCGGGACAGGAACACCGGGGAGCTGTTTTTT.

The CDR3 spells CASSQTGPSYEQYF. The CDR3, as DNA: TGTGCCAGCAGCCAGACAGGGCCCTCCTACGAGCAGTACTTC. V is TRBV7-6 and J is TRBJ2-7; 7 nucleotides match TRBD1. The CDR3 contains 14 residues. J lost 0 bases, V lost 5 bases, and 4 bases had no gene match. The V gene's germline CDR1 is SGHVS and CDR2 FNYEAQ. Variable domain in full (rest from reference TRBV7-6 and TRBJ2-7): GAGVSQSPRYKVTKRGQDVALRCDPISGHVSLYWYRQALGQGPEFLTYFNYEAQQDKSGLPNDRFSAERPEGSISTLTIQRTEQRDSAMYRCASSQTGPSYEQYFGPGTRLTVT.

With respect to this clonotype: Here the CDR3 omits its conserved ending phenylalanine or tryptophan, so a read error is the likely source. The DNA is left out, because the CDR3 cannot be placed on it with certainty; the CDR3 is given as TCRdb lists it. The CDR3 here is CASSQGTTNTGELVL. This chain connects TRBV5-5 to TRBJ2-2; TRBD1 is the table's D call and was not checked against the DNA. Germline V gene data show CDR1 as SGHKS and CDR2 as YYEKEE (reference sequence). The CDR3 is 15 amino acids in total, end residues counted.

With respect to this clonotype: One end of the junction is discordant with germline, which a read error may explain. The rearrangement links TRBV2 to TRBJ1-6; 8 bases map to TRBD1. Germline V gives CDR1 SNHLY, CDR2 FYNNEI. The length of the CDR3 is 16 residues. CDR3 nucleotide sequence: TGTGCCAGCAGCTCGCTGACAGGGGATGGAAACTCACCCCCCCACTTT. It specifies CASSSLTGDGNSPPHF.

The sample holds many counts of this clonotype. The chain carries TRBV4-1 and TRBJ1-1; D perhaps matches TRBD1 (5 bases). The CDR3 loop spans 12 amino acids. V shed 2 bases and J shed 4 bases, with 5 bases lying between them. CDR1 MGHRA and CDR2 YSYEKL come from the germline V gene. The CDR3 is CASSQTGTEAFF. The CDR3 DNA reads TGCGCCAGCAGCCAAACAGGCACTGAAGCTTTCTTT.

This clonotype has only a few counts. V is TRBV11-2 and J is TRBJ2-3, with no clear D. Germline CDR1 SGHAT, CDR2 FQNNGV. The CDR3 runs 14 residues. The V and J ends lost 2 bases and 0 bases respectively, with 6 bases between them. As DNA, the CDR3 is TGTGCCAGCAGCTTAATTGACAGCACAGATACGCAGTATTTT. Its protein product is CASSLIDSTDTQYF.

This clonotype was seen more than once but under ten times. The chain links TRBV28 to TRBJ2-7; the match to TRBD2 covers 12 bases. This CDR3 has 15 amino acids. The V gene end was trimmed by 3 bases and the J gene end by 7 bases; junction bases not matched to a gene: 7. Germline CDR1 is MDHEN and CDR2 is SYDVKM. The CDR3 coding sequence is TGTGCCAGCAGTTTTCGCGGGCTAGCGGGAGGGGAGCAGTACTTC. It codes for CASSFRGLAGGEQYF. Full variable domain (rest looked up from reference TRBV28 and TRBJ2-7): DVKVTQSSRYLVKRTGEKVFLECVQDMDHENMFWYRQDPGLGLRLIYFSYDVKMKEKGDIPEGYSVSREKKERFSLILESASTNQTSMYLCASSFRGLAGGEQYFGPGTRLTVT.

This clonotype was observed many times. This sequence joins TRBV5-1 and TRBJ2-7; 9 bases fit TRBD1. Trimming removed 4 bases from V and 13 bases from J; junction bases left unmatched: 6. The CDR3 covers 11 residues. Germline-derived CDR1 and CDR2 are SGHRS and YFSETQ. The CDR3 here is CASSDRDRVYF. Written as DNA, the CDR3 is TGCGCCAGCAGCGACCGGGACAGGGTTTACTTC.

This clonotype was picked up many times. The chain carries TRBV2 and TRBJ1-5; 7 nucleotides align to TRBD1. The V segment lost 6 bases and the J segment 7 bases; nucleotides outside the gene matches: 9. The CDR3 is made up of 14 amino acids. The V gene's germline CDR1 is SNHLY and CDR2 FYNNEI. CDR3 sequence reads: CASRSDRIGQPQHF. CDR3 nucleotides: TGTGCCAGCAGATCGGACAGGATCGGACAGCCCCAGCATTTT.

In its sample, this clonotype was seen many times. V gene TRBV7-9 combines with J gene TRBJ2-7; a weak D match, TRBD2 (5 bases). V was trimmed by 5 bases and J by 4 bases, leaving 15 bases between them. In germline, CDR1 is SEHNR, CDR2 FQNEAQ (reference sequence). The CDR3 covers 14 residues. CDR3 coding DNA: TGTGCCAGCAGCGGATCCTGGGAGTTTTACGAGCAGTACTTC. Translated, it gives CASSGSWEFYEQYF.

The chain carries TRBV10-2 and TRBJ2-3, with D unclear. Germline V CDR1 and CDR2: WSHSY, SAAADI. V lost 2 bases and J 6 bases, leaving 9 bases between the germline ends. The CDR3 consists of 13 residues. The CDR3 coding sequence is TGCGCCAGCAGTGAGCAGGCTGGGGATACGCAGTATTTT. Amino acid sequence: CASSEQAGDTQYF.

This clonotype was observed at least ten times. V is TRBV4-2 and J is TRBJ1-4; unclear D gene. The CDR3 totals 13 residues. CDR1 is LGHNA, CDR2 YNFKEQ, per germline. V lost 0 bases and J 8 bases, leaving 7 bases between the germline ends. The CDR3 sequence is CASSQEWAEKLFF. CDR3 in DNA: TGTGCCAGCAGCCAAGAATGGGCGGAAAAACTGTTTTTT.

This clonotype was found many times. This rearrangement joins TRBV5-1 to TRBJ2-2, with TRBD1 matching 8 bases. V shed 3 bases and J 4 bases; nucleotides not matched to a gene: 2. The germline CDR1 and CDR2 sequences are SGHRS and YFSETQ. The CDR3 length is 14 residues. CDR3 in amino acids: CASSSQGGTGELFF. The CDR3 bases are TGCGCCAGCAGCTCACAGGGGGGCACCGGGGAGCTGTTTTTT.

In this sample, this clonotype turned up many times. This chain connects TRBV6-5 to TRBJ1-1, with D hard to call. Looked up from germline, CDR1 is MNHEY and CDR2 is SVGAGI. This CDR3 region has 12 residues. The V and J ends lost 6 bases and 8 bases respectively, with 13 bases between them. CDR3 in amino acids: CASRLLAGEAFF. The DNA of the CDR3 is TGTGCCAGCAGACTATTAGCGGGGGAAGCTTTCTTT.